Below, 10 T cell receptor beta chains from the same sample are listed, as sequenced in a study of T cell responses to AZD1222 COVID-19 vaccine. TCRdb's copy holds only in-frame clones and misses some; the assay was immunoSEQ multiplex PCR. The table lists roughly 150,000 clones, approximately 88% of them singletons. The sequenced sample was peripheral blood, obtained 28 days after the second AZD1222 dose. The receptor source for this set is an adult who received the AZD1222 COVID-19 vaccine.

This chain links TRBV19 with TRBJ2-7; D is possibly TRBD1 (5 bases). CDR3 length equals 15 residues. Germline assignment: CDR1 LNHDA and CDR2 SQIVND (reference sequence). Trimming took 3 bases from V and 0 from J, leaving 12 bases between them. The CDR3, as DNA: TGTGCCAGTAGTATGGGGCCAGCCGCCTCCTACGAGCAGTACTTC. It specifies CASSMGPAASYEQYF.

As DNA, the CDR3 is TGCGCCAGCAGTACACAAGGGGGCGGACCCCTCCACTTT. Protein: CASSTQGGGPLHF. V is TRBV5-1 and J is TRBJ1-6; 7 nucleotides align to TRBD1. Per germline, CDR1 SGHRS and CDR2 YFSETQ. The CDR3 totals 13 residues. Unmatched junction bases numbered 8, after V lost 5 bases and J lost 12 bases.

The sample holds one count of this clone. The chain uses TRBV5-6 and TRBJ1-6; the match to TRBD1 covers 7 bases. Unmatched junction bases numbered 11, after V lost 3 bases and J lost 8 bases. This CDR3 region has 16 residues. Germline loops: CDR1 SGHDT, CDR2 YYEEEE. CDR3 sequence (DNA): TGTGCCAGCAGCTATACTGGAAGGGGGCTGGATTCACCCCTCCACTTT. This codes for CASSYTGRGLDSPLHF.

This clone turned up a few times. This chain links TRBV11-2 with TRBJ1-3; D might be TRBD1 (5 bases). The CDR3 covers 12 residues. Germline V gene data show CDR1 as SGHAT and CDR2 as FQNNGV. V lost 5 bases, J lost 7 bases, and 9 bases lay in between. The DNA for the CDR3 is TGTGCCAGCAGCGGTAACAGGAACACCATATATTTT. This codes for CASSGNRNTIYF. Drawing the rest from reference TRBV11-2 and TRBJ1-3, the complete variable domain is EAGVAQSPRYKIIEKRQSVAFWCNPISGHATLYWYQQILGQGPKLLIQFQNNGVVDDSQLPKDRFSAERLKGVDSTLKIQPAKLEDSAVYLCASSGNRNTIYFGEGSWLTVV.

This clone was found a few times. The chain carries TRBV9 and TRBJ2-7, with D hard to call. CDR1 is SGDLS, CDR2 YYNGEE, per germline. V was pared by 3 bases and J by 5 bases, with 9 bases between. The CDR3 is made up of 12 amino acids. CDR3 nucleotide sequence: TGTGCCAGCAGCGGTATTACGGACGAGCAGTACTTC. It encodes CASSGITDEQYF.

The chain uses TRBV4-1 and TRBJ2-7; 8 bases are a match to TRBD2. The CDR3 spans 17 residues. CDR1 and CDR2 (germline): MGHRA, YSYEKL. Trimming removed 2 bases from V and 6 bases from J; junction bases left unmatched: 15. The DNA of the CDR3 is TGCGCCAGCAGCCAACCGGGACTAGTAAGTGGGGCTGGCGAGCAGTACTTC. As protein: CASSQPGLVSGAGEQYF.

The chain links TRBV6-1 to TRBJ2-7; D is undetermined. The CDR3 has 16 amino acids. CDR1 is MNHNS, CDR2 SASEGT, per germline. Trimming took off 2 bases at V and 3 bases at J, with 17 bases between the two ends. The CDR3 bases are TGTGCCAGCAGTGAACACCATTCTAGGGCCCTCTACGAGCAGTACTTC. Residues: CASSEHHSRALYEQYF.

This rearrangement joins TRBV30 to TRBJ2-7, with 10 bases fitting TRBD1. In germline, CDR1 is GTSNPN, CDR2 SVGIG (reference sequence). The CDR3 is 15 amino acids. V gave up 1 base and J gave up 6 bases; unmatched junction bases: 9. The CDR3 spells CAWSGGQGLMGEQYF. For the CDR3, the DNA is TGTGCCTGGAGTGGGGGACAGGGGCTAATGGGCGAGCAGTACTTC.

This chain uses TRBV6-2 or TRBV6-3 with TRBJ2-7; no definite D call. V lost 3 bases to trimming and J lost 3 bases, with 9 bases between them. Germline CDR1 and CDR2: MNHEY and SVGEGT. This CDR3 spans 13 amino acids. The CDR3 here is CASSYAGHYEQYF. For the CDR3, the DNA is TGTGCCAGCAGTTATGCTGGTCACTACGAGCAGTACTTC.

V usage is TRBV9 and J usage is TRBJ1-2; tentatively, D is TRBD1 (5 bases). V dropped 0 bases and J dropped 8 bases, with 8 bases sitting between them. Germline V CDR1 and CDR2: SGDLS, YYNGEE. The CDR3 loop spans 12 amino acids. The CDR3 nucleotides read TGTGCCAGCAGCGTAGCTGGGGGGGGCTACACCTTC. This codes for CASSVAGGGYTF.